These 12 T cell receptor beta chains originate from one sample sequenced in a study of OX40 agonist ivuxolimab in advanced cancers. Profiled with immunoSEQ multiplex PCR; TCRdb holds only in-frame clones, not every one. The sample consists of approximately 68,000 clones, around nine tenths of them appearing once. This specimen consisted of CD4+ or CD8+ T cells sorted from blood, obtained in a trial of the OX40 agonist ivuxolimab. The receptors here all came from an adult with an advanced solid tumor such as melanoma, head and neck, liver or kidney cancer.

On this clone: The junction departs from germline at one end; a sequencing error may be responsible. V usage is TRBV19 and J usage is TRBJ1-5; D possibly corresponds to TRBD1 (5 bases). This CDR3 has 14 residues. Germline V lookup: CDR1 LNHDA, CDR2 SQIVND (reference sequence). The CDR3 nucleotides read TGTGCCAGTAGTATAGATCACGGGCCGGGGCCCGAGCATTTT. This sequence encodes CASSIDHGPGPEHF. The variable domain in full, with the rest retrieved from reference TRBV19 and TRBJ1-5, is DGGITQSPKYLFRKEGQNVTLSCEQNLNHDAMYWYRQDPGQGLRLIYYSQIVNDFQKGDIAEGYSVSREKKESFPLTVTSAQKNPTAFYLCASSIDHGPGPEHFGDGTRLSIL.

The chain uses TRBV11-2 and TRBJ2-1; TRBD2 agrees at 7 bases. The CDR3 is 14 residues long. V lost 9 bases, J lost 3 bases, and 8 bases stayed unmatched. Germline V gene lookup returns CDR1 SGHAT and CDR2 FQNNGV. The CDR3 is CASRLAEHYNEQFF. CDR3 bases: TGTGCCAGTCGTCTAGCGGAGCACTACAATGAGCAGTTCTTC.

This clone was seen a handful of times. The rearrangement uses TRBV28 and TRBJ2-6; a weak D match, TRBD2 (6 bases). Germline V lookup: CDR1 MDHEN, CDR2 SYDVKM. The CDR3 is made up of 18 amino acids. V dropped 1 base and J dropped 1 base, with 14 bases sitting between them. This CDR3 reads CASSLFVVGLSGANVLTF. As DNA, the CDR3 is TGTGCCAGCAGTTTATTTGTTGTTGGACTATCTGGGGCCAACGTCCTGACTTTC.

The rearrangement uses TRBV5-1 and TRBJ2-7; no clear D. The CDR3 covers 12 residues. The ends were cut back, 3 bases at V and 1 base at J, with 5 bases in the middle. The germline V gene has CDR1 SGHRS and CDR2 YFSETQ. CDR3 sequence reads: CASSSESYEQYF. CDR3 nucleotide sequence: TGCGCCAGCAGCTCCGAATCCTACGAGCAGTACTTC.

The rearrangement uses TRBV11-2 and TRBJ2-2; TRBD1 might be the D (6 bases). The germline V and J ends were trimmed by 2 bases and 2 bases, with 12 bases remaining between them. The length of the CDR3 is 16 residues. CDR1 is SGHAT, CDR2 FQNNGV, per germline. CDR3 nucleotides: TGTGCCAGCAGCTTAAGGGAACAGGGTAACACCGGGGAGCTGTTTTTT. Its protein is CASSLREQGNTGELFF.

The chain uses TRBV2 and TRBJ2-5, with TRBD2 matching 12 bases. Judging by the DNA end, TRBJ2-7 fits better; the J call may be wrong. This CDR3 is 17 amino acids long. Germline CDR1 is SNHLY and CDR2 is FYNNEI. CDR3 bases: TGTGCCAGCAGTGCCCCAGGACTAGCGGGAACCTCCTACGAGCAGTACTTC. This sequence encodes CASSAPGLAGTSYEQYF.

The gene calls are TRBV11-2 and TRBJ1-1; D unresolved. Trimming took off 5 bases at V and 5 bases at J, with 12 bases between the two ends. From germline, CDR1 is SGHAT and CDR2 FQNNGV. This CDR3 has 13 residues. The CDR3 here is CASSIEWDTEAFF. CDR3 in DNA: TGTGCCAGCAGCATTGAATGGGATACTGAAGCTTTCTTT.

The chain has TRBV28 and TRBJ1-4; D is undetermined. CDR3 length: 16 amino acids. V lost 5 bases to trimming and J lost 5 bases, with 18 bases between them. CDR1 is MDHEN and CDR2 is SYDVKM in the germline V gene. This chain's CDR3 is CASSLGGGLLNEKLFF. Written as DNA, the CDR3 is TGTGCCAGCAGTCTTGGCGGAGGACTGCTGAATGAAAAACTGTTTTTT.

This chain connects TRBV5-6 to TRBJ1-4; no definite D call. V lost 0 bases, J lost 6 bases, and 6 bases lay in between. Germline V CDR1 and CDR2: SGHDT, YYEEEE. The CDR3 is 13 amino acids. The DNA of the CDR3 is TGTGCCAGCAGCTTGGACAGTTATGAAAAACTGTTTTTT. Protein: CASSLDSYEKLFF.

The chain combines TRBV27 with TRBJ2-3; either TRBD1 or TRBD2 may supply D (6 bases each). The CDR3 loop spans 15 amino acids. Germline V lookup: CDR1 MNHEY, CDR2 SMNVEV (reference sequence). The V and J ends lost 6 bases and 0 bases respectively, with 13 bases between them. DNA for the CDR3: TGTGCCAGCAGAATAGGGGGGTATAGCACAGATACGCAGTATTTT. Protein product: CASRIGGYSTDTQYF.

The chain uses TRBV11-1 and TRBJ2-7; the match to TRBD2 covers 12 bases. The V segment lost 5 bases and the J segment 7 bases; nucleotides outside the gene matches: 6. The CDR3 runs 14 residues. The germline V gene encodes CDR1 SGHAT and CDR2 FQDESV (reference sequence). The CDR3, as DNA: TGTGCCAGCAGCAGACTAGCGGGAGTAGGAGAGCAGTACTTC. It is translated as CASSRLAGVGEQYF.

The chain carries TRBV9 and TRBJ1-2, with D perhaps matching TRBD1 (6 bases). Germline V gives CDR1 SGDLS, CDR2 YYNGEE. Trimming removed 0 bases at V and 3 bases at J, with 15 bases between. This CDR3 spans 16 amino acids. Here the CDR3 reads CASSVAGRGEYYGYTF. The CDR3 region has the DNA TGTGCCAGCAGCGTAGCTGGTAGGGGGGAATACTATGGCTACACCTTC.